This TCR beta chain stems from a study of T cells in Graves' hyperthyroidism and ophthalmopathy. The study's findings and limits: By a 13 V-J model, ophthalmopathy was set apart from stable hyperthyroidism. In the blood, most expanded thyroid clonotypes above 0.001 appeared as well.

Only a few counts were recorded for this clonotype. Antigen unknown. TCR beta CDR3 regions were amplified from RNA. Researchers ran a first-round RT-PCR on the TCR CDR3 using the HTBI primer set. TCRdb reanalysed the multiplex PCR reads using MiXCR and keeps one entry per CDR3 protein. The sample lists hundreds of thousands of distinct CDR3 sequences, 13% to 15% occurring once. Uncontrolled infection, other autoimmune disease, pregnancy or lactation disqualified patients from enrolment. Fresh 10 ml peripheral blood yielded PBMCs. This CDR3 region has 13 residues. Germline V gene lookup returns CDR1 MNHEY and CDR2 SMNVEV (reference sequence). Trimming pared 6 bases from V and 5 bases from J, leaving 14 bases between.

The sequence was obtained from an older woman with Graves' ophthalmopathy. Material: blood. The chain uses TRBV27 and TRBJ2-7; D perhaps matches TRBD1 (5 bases). The CDR3 DNA sequence: TGTGCCAGCAGCCGACAGAGGTCGGACGAGCAGTACTTC. This sequence encodes CASSRQRSDEQYF.